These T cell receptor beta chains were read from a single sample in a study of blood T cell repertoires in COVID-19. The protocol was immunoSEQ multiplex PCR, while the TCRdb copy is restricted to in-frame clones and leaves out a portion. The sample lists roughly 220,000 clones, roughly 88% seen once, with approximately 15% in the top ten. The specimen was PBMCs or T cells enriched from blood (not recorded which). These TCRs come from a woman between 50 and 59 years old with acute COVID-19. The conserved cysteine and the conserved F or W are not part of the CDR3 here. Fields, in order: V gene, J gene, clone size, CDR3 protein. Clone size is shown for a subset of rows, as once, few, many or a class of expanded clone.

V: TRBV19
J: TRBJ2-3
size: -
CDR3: ASTSRGPSDTQY

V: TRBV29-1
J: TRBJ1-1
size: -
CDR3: SVAGTGENTEAF

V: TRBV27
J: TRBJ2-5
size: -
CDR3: ASTVVETQY

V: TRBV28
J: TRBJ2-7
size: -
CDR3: ASSGGTGRTGHYEQY

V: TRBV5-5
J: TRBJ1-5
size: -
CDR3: ASSVRTGNNQPQH

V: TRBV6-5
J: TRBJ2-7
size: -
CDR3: ASKSPGGPYEQY

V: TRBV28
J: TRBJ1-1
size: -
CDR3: ASSHPTGNTEAF

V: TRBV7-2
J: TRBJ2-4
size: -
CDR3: ASSLQIAGQGRKNIQY

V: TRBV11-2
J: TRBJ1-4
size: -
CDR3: ASSFVAQATNEKLF

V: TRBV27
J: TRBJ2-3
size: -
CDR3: ASSQRELGTDTQY

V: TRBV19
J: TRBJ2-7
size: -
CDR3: ASSIVGTGYYEQY

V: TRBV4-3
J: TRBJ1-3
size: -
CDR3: ASSQVGTGHLDTIY

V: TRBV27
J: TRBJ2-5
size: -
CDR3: ASTPVGTEQETQY

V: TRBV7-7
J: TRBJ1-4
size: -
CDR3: ASSLALGAGEKLF

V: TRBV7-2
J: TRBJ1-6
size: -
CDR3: ASTLGGYNSPLH

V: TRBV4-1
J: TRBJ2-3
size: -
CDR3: ASSPGQGSTDTQY

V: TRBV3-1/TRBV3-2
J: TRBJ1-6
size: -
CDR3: ASSLVPSLNNSPLH

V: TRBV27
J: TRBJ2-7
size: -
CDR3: ASSGTWTPTYEQY

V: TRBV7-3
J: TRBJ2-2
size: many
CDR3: ASRELNTGELF

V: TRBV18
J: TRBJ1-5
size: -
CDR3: ASSRDRVQPQH

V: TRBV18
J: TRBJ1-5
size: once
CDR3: ASSPWQGNQPQH

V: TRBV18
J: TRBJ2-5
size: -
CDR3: ASSPGTGGETQY

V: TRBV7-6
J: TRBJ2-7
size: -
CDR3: ASSPGQGLWEQY

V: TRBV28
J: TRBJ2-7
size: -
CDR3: ASSLSGQVYEQY

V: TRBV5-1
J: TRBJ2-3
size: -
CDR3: ASSSRTSGTDTQY

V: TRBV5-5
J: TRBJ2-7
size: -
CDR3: ASSLSPGNSEQY

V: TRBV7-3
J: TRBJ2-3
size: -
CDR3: ASSSWDWREDTQY

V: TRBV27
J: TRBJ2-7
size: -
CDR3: ASSPGQGVPYEQY